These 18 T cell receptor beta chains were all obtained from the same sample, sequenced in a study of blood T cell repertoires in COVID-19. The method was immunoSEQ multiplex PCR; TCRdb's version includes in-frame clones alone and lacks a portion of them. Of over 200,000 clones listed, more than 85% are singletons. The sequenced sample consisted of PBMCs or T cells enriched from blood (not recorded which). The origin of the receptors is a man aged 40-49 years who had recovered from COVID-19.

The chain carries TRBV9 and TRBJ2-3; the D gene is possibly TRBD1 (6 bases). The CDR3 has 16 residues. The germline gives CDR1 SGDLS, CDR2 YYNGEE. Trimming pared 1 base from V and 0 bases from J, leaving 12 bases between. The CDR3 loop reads CASSVTGTYSTDTQYF. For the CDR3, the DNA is TGTGCCAGCAGCGTAACCGGGACATATAGCACAGATACGCAGTATTTT. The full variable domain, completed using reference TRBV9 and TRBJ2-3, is DSGVTQTPKHLITATGQRVTLRCSPRSGDLSVYWYQQSLDQGLQFLIQYYNGEERAKGNILERFSAQQFPDLHSELNLSSLELGDSALYFCASSVTGTYSTDTQYFGPGTRLTVL.

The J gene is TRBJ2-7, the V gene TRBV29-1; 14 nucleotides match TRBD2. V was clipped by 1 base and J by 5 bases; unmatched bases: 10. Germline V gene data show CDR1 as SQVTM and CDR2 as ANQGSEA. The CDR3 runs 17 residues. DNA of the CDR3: TGCAGCGTTGAAGTGACCCCGACTAGCGGGAGGGCCGACGAGCAGTACTTC. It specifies CSVEVTPTSGRADEQYF.

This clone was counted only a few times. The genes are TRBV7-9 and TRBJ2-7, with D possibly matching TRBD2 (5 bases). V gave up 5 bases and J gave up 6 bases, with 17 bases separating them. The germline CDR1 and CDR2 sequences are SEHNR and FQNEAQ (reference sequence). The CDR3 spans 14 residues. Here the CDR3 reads CASSVPRLAGEQYF. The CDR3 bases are TGTGCCAGCAGCGTTCCCCGGCTAGCCGGCGAGCAGTACTTC.

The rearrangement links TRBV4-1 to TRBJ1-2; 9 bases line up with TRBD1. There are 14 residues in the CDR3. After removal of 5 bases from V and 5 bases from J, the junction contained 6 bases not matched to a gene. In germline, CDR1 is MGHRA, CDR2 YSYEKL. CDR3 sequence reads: CASSYRGLEYGYTF. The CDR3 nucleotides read TGCGCCAGCAGCTACAGGGGGCTGGAGTATGGCTACACCTTC.

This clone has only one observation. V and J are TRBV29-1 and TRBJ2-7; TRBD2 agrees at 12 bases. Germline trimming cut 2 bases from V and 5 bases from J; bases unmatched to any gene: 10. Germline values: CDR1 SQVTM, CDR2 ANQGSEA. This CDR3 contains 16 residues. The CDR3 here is CSVEPLASGRVNEQYF. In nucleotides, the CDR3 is TGCAGCGTTGAACCGTTGGCTAGCGGGAGGGTAAACGAGCAGTACTTC.

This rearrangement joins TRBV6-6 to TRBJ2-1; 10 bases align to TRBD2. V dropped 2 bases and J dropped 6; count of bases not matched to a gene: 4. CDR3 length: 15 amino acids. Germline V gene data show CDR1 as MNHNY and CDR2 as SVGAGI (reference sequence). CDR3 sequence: CASSYPSSGGNEQFF. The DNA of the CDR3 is TGTGCCAGCAGTTACCCCTCTAGCGGGGGCAATGAGCAGTTCTTC.

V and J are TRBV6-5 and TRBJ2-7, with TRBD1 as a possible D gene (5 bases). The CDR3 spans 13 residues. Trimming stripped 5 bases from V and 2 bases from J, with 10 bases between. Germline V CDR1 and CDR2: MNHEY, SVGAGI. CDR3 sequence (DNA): TGTGCCAGCAGTCCAGGGTCACCCTACGAGCAGTACTTC. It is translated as CASSPGSPYEQYF.

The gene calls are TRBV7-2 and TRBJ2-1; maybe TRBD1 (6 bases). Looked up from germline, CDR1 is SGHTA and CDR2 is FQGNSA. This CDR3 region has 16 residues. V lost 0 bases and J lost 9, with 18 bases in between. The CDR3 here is CASSLARETGYLEQFF. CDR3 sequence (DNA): TGTGCCAGCAGCTTAGCGAGAGAAACAGGGTACCTTGAGCAGTTCTTC.

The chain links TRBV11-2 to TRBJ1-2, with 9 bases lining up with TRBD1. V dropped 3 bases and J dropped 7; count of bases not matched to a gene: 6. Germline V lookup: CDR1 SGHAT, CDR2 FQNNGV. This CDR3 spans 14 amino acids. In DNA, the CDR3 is TGTGCCAGCAGCTTGCTGGGACAGGGATCTGGCTACACCTTC. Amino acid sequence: CASSLLGQGSGYTF.

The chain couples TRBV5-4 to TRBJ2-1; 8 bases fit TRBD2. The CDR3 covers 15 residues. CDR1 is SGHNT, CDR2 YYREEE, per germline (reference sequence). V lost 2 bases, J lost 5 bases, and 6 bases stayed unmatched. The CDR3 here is CASSFPREGNNEQFF. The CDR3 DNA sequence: TGTGCCAGCAGCTTCCCCCGGGAGGGAAACAATGAGCAGTTCTTC. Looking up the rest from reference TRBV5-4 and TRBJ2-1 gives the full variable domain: ETGVTQSPTHLIKTRGQQVTLRCSSQSGHNTVSWYQQALGQGPQFIFQYYREEENGRGNFPPRFSGLQFPNYSSELNVNALELDDSALYLCASSFPREGNNEQFFGPGTRLTVL.

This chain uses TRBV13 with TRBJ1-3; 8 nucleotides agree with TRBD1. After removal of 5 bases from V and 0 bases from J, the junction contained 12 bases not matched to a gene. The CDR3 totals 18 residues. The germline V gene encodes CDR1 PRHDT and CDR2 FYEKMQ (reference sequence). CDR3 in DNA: TGTGCCAGCAGCCGAACCGGGACAGGTATGACCTCTGGAAACACCATATATTTT. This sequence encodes CASSRTGTGMTSGNTIYF.

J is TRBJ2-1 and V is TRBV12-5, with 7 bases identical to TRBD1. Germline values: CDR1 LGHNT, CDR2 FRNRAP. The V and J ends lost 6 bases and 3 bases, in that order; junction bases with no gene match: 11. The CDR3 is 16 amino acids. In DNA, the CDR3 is TGTGCTAGTGGCCTGAACCGGGACAGCATCTACAATGAGCAGTTCTTC. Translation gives CASGLNRDSIYNEQFF.

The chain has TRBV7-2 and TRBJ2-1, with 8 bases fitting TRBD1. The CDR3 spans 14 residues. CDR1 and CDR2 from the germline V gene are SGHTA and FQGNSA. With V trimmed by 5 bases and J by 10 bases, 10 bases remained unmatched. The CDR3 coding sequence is TGTGCCAGCAGCCCCCGACAGGGGAGATGGGAGCAGTTCTTC. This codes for CASSPRQGRWEQFF.

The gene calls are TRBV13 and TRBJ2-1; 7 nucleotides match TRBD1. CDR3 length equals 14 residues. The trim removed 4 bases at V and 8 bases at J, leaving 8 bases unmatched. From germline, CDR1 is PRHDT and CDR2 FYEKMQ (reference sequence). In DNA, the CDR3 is TGTGCCAGCAGCTCCCGGACAGGCGCGGATGAGCAGTTCTTC. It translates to CASSSRTGADEQFF.

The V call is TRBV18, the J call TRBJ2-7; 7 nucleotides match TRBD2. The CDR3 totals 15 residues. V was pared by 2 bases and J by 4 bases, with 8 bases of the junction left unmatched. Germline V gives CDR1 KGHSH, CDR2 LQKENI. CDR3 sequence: CASSPSGGSNYEQYF. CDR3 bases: TGTGCCAGCTCACCAAGTGGCGGGAGCAATTACGAGCAGTACTTC.

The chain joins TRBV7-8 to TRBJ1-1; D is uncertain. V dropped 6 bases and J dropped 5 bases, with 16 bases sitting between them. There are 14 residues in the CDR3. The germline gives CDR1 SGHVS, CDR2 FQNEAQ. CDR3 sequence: CASSSLPTGTEAFF. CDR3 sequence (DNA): TGTGCCAGCAGTTCCCTACCAACGGGGACTGAAGCTTTCTTT.

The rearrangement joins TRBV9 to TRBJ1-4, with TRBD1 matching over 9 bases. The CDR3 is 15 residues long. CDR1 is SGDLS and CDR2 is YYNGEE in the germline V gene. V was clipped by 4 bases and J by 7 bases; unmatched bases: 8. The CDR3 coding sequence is TGTGCCAGCAGCCCACAGGGGGCTGGGGGTGAAAAACTGTTTTTT. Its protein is CASSPQGAGGEKLFF.

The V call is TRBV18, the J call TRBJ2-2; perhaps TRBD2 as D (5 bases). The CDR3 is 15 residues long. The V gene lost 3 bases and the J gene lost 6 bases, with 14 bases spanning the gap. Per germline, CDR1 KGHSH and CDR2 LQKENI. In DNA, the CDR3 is TGTGCCAGCTCACCCGTTTCGGGAATTGCCGGGGAGCTGTTTTTT. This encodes CASSPVSGIAGELFF. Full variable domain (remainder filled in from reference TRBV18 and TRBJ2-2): NAGVMQNPRHLVRRRGQEARLRCSPMKGHSHVYWYRQLPEEGLKFMVYLQKENIIDESGMPKERFSAEFPKEGPSILRIQQVVRGDSAAYFCASSPVSGIAGELFFGEGSRLTVL.